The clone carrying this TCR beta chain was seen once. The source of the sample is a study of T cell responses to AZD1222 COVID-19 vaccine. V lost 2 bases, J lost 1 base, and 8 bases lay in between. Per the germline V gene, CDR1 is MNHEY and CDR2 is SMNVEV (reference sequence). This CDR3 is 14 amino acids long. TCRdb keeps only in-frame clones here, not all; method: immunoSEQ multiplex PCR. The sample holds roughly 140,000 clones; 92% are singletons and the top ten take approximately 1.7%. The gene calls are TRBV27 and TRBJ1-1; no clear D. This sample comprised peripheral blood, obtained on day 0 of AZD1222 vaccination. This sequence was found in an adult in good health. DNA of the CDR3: TGTGCCAGCAGTTTAACACTCCCGAACACTGAAGCTTTCTTT. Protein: CASSLTLPNTEAFF.